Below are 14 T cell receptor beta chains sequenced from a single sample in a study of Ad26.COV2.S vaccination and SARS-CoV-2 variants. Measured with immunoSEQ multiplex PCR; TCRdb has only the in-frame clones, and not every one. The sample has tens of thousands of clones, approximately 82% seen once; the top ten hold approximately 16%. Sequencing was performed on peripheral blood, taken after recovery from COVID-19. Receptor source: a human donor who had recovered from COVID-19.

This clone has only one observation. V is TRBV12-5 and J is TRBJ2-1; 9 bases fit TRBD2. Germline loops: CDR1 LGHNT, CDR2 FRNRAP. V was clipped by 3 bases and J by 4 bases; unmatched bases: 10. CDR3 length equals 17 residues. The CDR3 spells CASGFGSGRPRYNEQFF. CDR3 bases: TGTGCTAGTGGTTTTGGTAGCGGGAGACCTCGTTACAATGAGCAGTTCTTC.

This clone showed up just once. The DNA for the CDR3 is TGCGCCAGCAGTGAGTCGTCTAGCGGTGGCTTGGAGTTCTTC. Amino acids: CASSESSSGGLEFF. The V gene is TRBV10-2, the J gene TRBJ2-1, with TRBD2 matching over 7 bases. V dropped 0 bases and J dropped 14; count of bases not matched to a gene: 10. This CDR3 comprises 14 residues. Looked up from germline, CDR1 is WSHSY and CDR2 is SAAADI.

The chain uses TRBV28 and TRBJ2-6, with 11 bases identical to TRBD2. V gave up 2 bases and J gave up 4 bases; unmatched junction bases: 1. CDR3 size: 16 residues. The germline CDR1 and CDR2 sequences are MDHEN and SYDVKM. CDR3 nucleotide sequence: TGTGCCAGCAGTTTACTAGCGGGAGGAGGGGCCAACGTCCTGACTTTC. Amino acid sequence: CASSLLAGGGANVLTF.

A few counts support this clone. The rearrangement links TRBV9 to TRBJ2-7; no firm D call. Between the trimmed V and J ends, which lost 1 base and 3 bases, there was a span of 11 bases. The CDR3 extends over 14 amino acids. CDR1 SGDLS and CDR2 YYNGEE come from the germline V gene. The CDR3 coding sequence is TGTGCCAGCAGCGTAACTGATCAGAACTACGAGCAGTACTTC. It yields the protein CASSVTDQNYEQYF.

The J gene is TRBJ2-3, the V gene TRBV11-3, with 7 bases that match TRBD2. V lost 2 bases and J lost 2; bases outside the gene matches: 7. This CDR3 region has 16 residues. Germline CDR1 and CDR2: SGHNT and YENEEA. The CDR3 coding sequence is TGTGCCAGCAGCTTATTGGGGGGGGGACCCACAGATACGCAGTATTTT. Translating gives CASSLLGGGPTDTQYF.

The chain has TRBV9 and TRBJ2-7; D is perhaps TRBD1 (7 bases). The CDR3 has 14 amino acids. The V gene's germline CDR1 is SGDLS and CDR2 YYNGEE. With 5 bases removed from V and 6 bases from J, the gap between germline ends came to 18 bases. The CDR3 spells CASSLEGQGGEQYF. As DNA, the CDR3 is TGTGCCAGCAGTCTGGAGGGCCAGGGGGGCGAGCAGTACTTC.

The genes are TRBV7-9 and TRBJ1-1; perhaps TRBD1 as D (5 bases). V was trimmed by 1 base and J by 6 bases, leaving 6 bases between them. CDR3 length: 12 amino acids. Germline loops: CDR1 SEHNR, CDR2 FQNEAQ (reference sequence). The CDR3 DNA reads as TGTGCCAGCAGCTTAGGGGGCGCTGAAGCTTTCTTT. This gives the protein CASSLGGAEAFF.

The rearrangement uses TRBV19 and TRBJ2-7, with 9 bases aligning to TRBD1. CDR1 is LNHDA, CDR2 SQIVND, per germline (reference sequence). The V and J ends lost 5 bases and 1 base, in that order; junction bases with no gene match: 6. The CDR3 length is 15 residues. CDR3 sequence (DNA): TGTGCCAGTAGTGTAACAGGGGGCCGGTCCTACGAGCAGTACTTC. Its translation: CASSVTGGRSYEQYF.

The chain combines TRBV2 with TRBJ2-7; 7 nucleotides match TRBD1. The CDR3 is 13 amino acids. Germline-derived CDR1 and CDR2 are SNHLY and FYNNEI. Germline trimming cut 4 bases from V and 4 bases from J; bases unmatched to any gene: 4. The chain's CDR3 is CASSVGQIYEQYF. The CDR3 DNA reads TGTGCCAGCAGTGTGGGACAGATATACGAGCAGTACTTC. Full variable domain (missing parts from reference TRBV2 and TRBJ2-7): EPEVTQTPSHQVTQMGQEVILRCVPISNHLYFYWYRQILGQKVEFLVSFYNNEISEKSEIFDDQFSVERPDGSNFTLKIRSTKLEDSAMYFCASSVGQIYEQYFGPGTRLTVT.

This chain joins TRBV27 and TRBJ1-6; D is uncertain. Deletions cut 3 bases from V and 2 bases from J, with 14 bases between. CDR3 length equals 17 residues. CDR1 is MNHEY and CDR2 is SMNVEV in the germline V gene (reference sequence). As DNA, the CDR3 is TGTGCCAGCAGTTTGAACGGGCGGGGTGCCTATAATTCACCCCTCCACTTT. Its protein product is CASSLNGRGAYNSPLHF.

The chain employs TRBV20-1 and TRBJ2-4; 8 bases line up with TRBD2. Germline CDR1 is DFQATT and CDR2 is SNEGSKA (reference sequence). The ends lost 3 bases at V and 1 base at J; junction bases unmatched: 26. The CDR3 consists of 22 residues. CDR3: CSASAAEQKRERGMWAKNIQYF. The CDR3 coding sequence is TGCAGTGCTAGTGCGGCCGAACAAAAGCGGGAGAGAGGAATGTGGGCCAAAAACATTCAGTACTTC.

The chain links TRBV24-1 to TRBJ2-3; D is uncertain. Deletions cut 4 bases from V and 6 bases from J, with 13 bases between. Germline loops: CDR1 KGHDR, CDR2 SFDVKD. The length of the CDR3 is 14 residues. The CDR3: CATSDLLQTDTQYF. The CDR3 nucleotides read TGTGCCACCAGTGACCTACTTCAAACCGATACGCAGTATTTT.

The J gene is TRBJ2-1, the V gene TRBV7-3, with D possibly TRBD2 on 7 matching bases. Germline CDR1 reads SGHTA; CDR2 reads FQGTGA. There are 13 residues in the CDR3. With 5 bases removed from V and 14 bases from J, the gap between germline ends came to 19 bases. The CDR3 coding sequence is TGTGCCAGCAGCCAACGTTTCGGGGGGACAAAGTTCTTC. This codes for CASSQRFGGTKFF.

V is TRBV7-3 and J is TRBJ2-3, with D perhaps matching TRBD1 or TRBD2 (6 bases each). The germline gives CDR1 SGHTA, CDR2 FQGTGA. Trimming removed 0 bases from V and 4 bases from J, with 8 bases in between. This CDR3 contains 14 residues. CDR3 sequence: CASSLTGGADTQYF. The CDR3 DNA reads TGTGCCAGCAGCTTAACGGGGGGCGCAGATACGCAGTATTTT.